The 31 T cell receptor beta chains in this list originate from one sample, sequenced in a study of cytomegalovirus exposure and HLA in healthy donors. Sequenced by immunoSEQ multiplex PCR; TCRdb stores in-frame clones only, minus some. The sample has 150,000 to 200,000 clones, 80% to 90% seen once. The sequenced material came from PBMCs. The receptors here all came from a woman in her twenties or thirties in good health and CMV-seronegative.

This clone was recorded a few times. J is TRBJ1-5 and V is TRBV6-5; 8 bases map to TRBD1. The junction had 3 bases not matched to a gene; V was cut back by 6 bases and J by 5 bases. This CDR3 is 13 amino acids long. CDR1 is MNHEY, CDR2 SVGAGI, per germline. In DNA form, the CDR3 reads TGTGCCAGCAGGGACAGGGAGGATCAGCCCCAGCATTTT. Encoded protein: CASRDREDQPQHF.

CDR3 nucleotides: TGTGCCAGCTCACAGGGGGCAGGTTTGTACGAGCAGTACTTC. It is translated as CASSQGAGLYEQYF. J is TRBJ2-7 and V is TRBV18; 7 bases are a match to TRBD1. This CDR3 contains 14 residues. Germline V gene sequence: CDR1 KGHSH, CDR2 LQKENI. J was trimmed by 4 bases and V by 4 bases; bases with no gene match: 7.

The chain recombines TRBV6-1 with TRBJ1-4; weak D call: TRBD1 (5 bases). The germline CDR1 and CDR2 sequences are MNHNS and SASEGT. Deletions cut 1 base from V and 8 bases from J, with 14 bases between. CDR3 length equals 15 residues. The CDR3 DNA follows: TGTGCCAGCAGTGAAGGGGCAGGTCAGGGAGAAAAACTGTTTTTT. Translation: CASSEGAGQGEKLFF.

The J gene is TRBJ2-3, the V gene TRBV4-1; 7 bases line up with TRBD2. Germline values: CDR1 MGHRA, CDR2 YSYEKL. V shed 0 bases and J 1 base; nucleotides not matched to a gene: 10. This CDR3 region has 18 residues. The CDR3 sequence: CASSQDFIASGGTDTQYF. The CDR3 DNA sequence: TGCGCCAGCAGCCAAGATTTTATCGCTAGCGGAGGCACAGATACGCAGTATTTT.

V is TRBV7-8 and J is TRBJ2-3, with 7 bases fitting TRBD2. V was pared by 4 bases and J by 9 bases, with 13 bases of the junction left unmatched. The CDR3 spans 15 residues. The germline gives CDR1 SGHVS, CDR2 FQNEAQ. CDR3 loop: CASSSSSGMIQTQYF. The CDR3 coding sequence is TGTGCCAGCAGCTCCTCTAGCGGAATGATTCAAACGCAGTATTTT.

The chain is built from TRBV27 and TRBJ1-5, with 8 bases aligning to TRBD1. Germline values: CDR1 MNHEY, CDR2 SMNVEV (reference sequence). The CDR3 extends over 15 amino acids. The ends lost 4 bases at V and 3 bases at J; junction bases unmatched: 5. This chain's CDR3 is CASSYTGGVNQPQHF. In DNA, the CDR3 is TGTGCCAGCAGTTACACAGGGGGGGTCAATCAGCCCCAGCATTTT.

This chain's CDR3 is CASSLGGFQPQHF. The CDR3 DNA follows: TGTGCCAGCAGCTTAGGCGGCTTTCAGCCCCAGCATTTT. The chain uses TRBV7-8 and TRBJ1-5; no firm D call. The germline gives CDR1 SGHVS, CDR2 FQNEAQ. Trimming pared 1 base from V and 6 bases from J, leaving 7 bases between. CDR3 length: 13 amino acids.

V and J are TRBV29-1 and TRBJ1-5; no reliable D call. Germline assignment: CDR1 SQVTM and CDR2 ANQGSEA. CDR3 length: 12 residues. Trimming removed 7 bases from V and 3 bases from J, with 10 bases in between. The CDR3 is CSAQKDNQPQHF. CDR3 DNA: TGCAGCGCACAGAAGGACAATCAGCCCCAGCATTTT.

The rearrangement uses TRBV9 and TRBJ1-4; D is unclear. The CDR3 has 16 residues. Trimming took 4 bases from V and 5 from J, leaving 18 bases between them. The germline gives CDR1 SGDLS, CDR2 YYNGEE. The DNA for the CDR3 is TGTGCCAGCAGCTCAACGACTGGGTCGGCAAATGAAAAACTGTTTTTT. Translation: CASSSTTGSANEKLFF.

This rearrangement joins TRBV27 to TRBJ1-5; weak D call: TRBD1 (5 bases). V was trimmed by 5 bases and J by 3 bases, leaving 17 bases between them. Germline assignment: CDR1 MNHEY and CDR2 SMNVEV (reference sequence). The CDR3 spans 16 residues. CDR3 loop: CASSPAGGEINQPQHF. In DNA form, the CDR3 reads TGTGCCAGCAGTCCCGCGGGGGGGGAGATCAATCAGCCCCAGCATTTT.

This CDR3 reads CASSLTYTGELFF. CDR3 DNA sequence: TGTGCCAGCAGCCTCACTTACACCGGGGAGCTGTTTTTT. The chain combines TRBV27 with TRBJ2-2; the D is unclear. This CDR3 has 13 amino acids. Trimming shortened V by 6 bases and J by 3 bases, and 8 bases separated the two germline ends. Germline CDR1 reads MNHEY; CDR2 reads SMNVEV (reference sequence).

In its sample, this clone was seen once. The V and J genes are TRBV30 and TRBJ2-7; 7 bases line up with TRBD2. The J segment lost 2 bases and the V segment lost 5 bases, leaving 12 bases of the junction unmatched. Germline V gene data show CDR1 as GTSNPN and CDR2 as SVGIG (reference sequence). CDR3 length: 15 amino acids. CDR3 in DNA: TGTGCCTGGGGACGCGAGCGGGGTGGAACCTACGAGCAGTACTTC. It is translated as CAWGRERGGTYEQYF. Based on the CDR3 plus reference TRBV30 and TRBJ2-7, the full variable domain is SQTIHQWPATLVQPVGSPLSLECTVEGTSNPNLYWYRQAAGRGLQLLFYSVGIGQISSEVPQNLSASRPQDRQFILSSKKLLLSDSGFYLCAWGRERGGTYEQYFGPGTRLTVT.

CDR3 bases: TGTGCCAGCAGTCTCTGGACAGGGCTCCAAGAGACCCAGTACTTC. Amino acids: CASSLWTGLQETQYF. This rearrangement joins TRBV27 to TRBJ2-5, with 8 positions matching TRBD1. The V segment lost 5 bases and the J segment 1 base; nucleotides outside the gene matches: 6. CDR3 size: 15 residues. Germline values: CDR1 MNHEY, CDR2 SMNVEV (reference sequence).

The chain links TRBV5-1 to TRBJ2-7; D unclear. V lost 1 base to trimming and J lost 1 base, with 18 bases between them. The germline V gene has CDR1 SGHRS and CDR2 YFSETQ. This CDR3 comprises 17 residues. CDR3 in DNA: TGCGCCAGCAGCTTGTCCCTTGACAAACCCGATTCCTACGAGCAGTACTTC. This codes for CASSLSLDKPDSYEQYF.

The chain carries TRBV19 and TRBJ2-3; maybe TRBD2 (6 bases). The CDR3 length is 15 residues. With 11 bases removed from V and 2 bases from J, the gap between germline ends came to 20 bases. CDR1 LNHDA and CDR2 SQIVND come from the germline V gene (reference sequence). The CDR3 region has the DNA TGTGCCTCCGCAGGGCGCGGGGTCCTCACAGATACGCAGTATTTT. It is translated as CASAGRGVLTDTQYF. Together with reference TRBV19 and TRBJ2-3, the CDR3 gives the full variable domain: DGGITQSPKYLFRKEGQNVTLSCEQNLNHDAMYWYRQDPGQGLRLIYYSQIVNDFQKGDIAEGYSVSREKKESFPLTVTSAQKNPTAFYLCASAGRGVLTDTQYFGPGTRLTVL.

The V gene is TRBV15, the J gene TRBJ2-1; TRBD1 matches at 7 bases. The trim removed 8 bases at V and 7 bases at J, leaving 8 bases unmatched. The germline V gene has CDR1 LNHNV and CDR2 YYDKDF (reference sequence). This CDR3 is built from 13 residues. The CDR3 region is CATGAGGNNEQFF. The CDR3 DNA reads TGTGCCACCGGGGCAGGGGGAAATAATGAGCAGTTCTTC. Full variable domain (outside the CDR3, taken from reference TRBV15 and TRBJ2-1): DAMVIQNPRYQVTQFGKPVTLSCSQTLNHNVMYWYQQKSSQAPKLLFHYYDKDFNNEADTPDNFQSRRPNTSFCFLDIRSPGLGDTAMYLCATGAGGNNEQFFGPGTRLTVL.

This clone was observed a few times. This rearrangement joins TRBV27 to TRBJ1-3; D is possibly TRBD1 (6 bases). The germline gives CDR1 MNHEY, CDR2 SMNVEV (reference sequence). Trimming removed 4 bases at V and 3 bases at J, with 7 bases between. This CDR3 has 13 amino acids. The CDR3 DNA is TGTGCCAGCAGTTCACAGGGTGGAAACACCATATATTTT. As protein: CASSSQGGNTIYF.

The chain combines TRBV6-1 with TRBJ1-3; D gene unclear. The V gene lost 2 bases and the J gene lost 1 base, with 12 bases spanning the gap. CDR1 is MNHNS and CDR2 is SASEGT in the germline V gene. CDR3 length equals 16 residues. The CDR3 loop is CASSEPGRGSGNTIYF. CDR3 sequence (DNA): TGTGCCAGCAGTGAACCCGGGCGGGGATCTGGAAACACCATATATTTT.

The chain has TRBV29-1 and TRBJ1-3, with a weak D call TRBD1 (6 bases). Germline V gene lookup returns CDR1 SQVTM and CDR2 ANQGSEA. This CDR3 is built from 15 residues. The V gene lost 0 bases and the J gene lost 4 bases, with 13 bases spanning the gap. CDR3 coding DNA: TGCAGCGTTGAAGATGAAGCAGGGGCGGGAAACACCATATATTTT. It is translated as CSVEDEAGAGNTIYF.

The chain joins TRBV7-2 to TRBJ2-3; TRBD2 aligns across 11 bases. V was clipped by 1 base and J by 2 bases; unmatched bases: 11. This CDR3 spans 19 amino acids. Looked up from germline, CDR1 is SGHTA and CDR2 is FQGNSA. CDR3 in amino acids: CASSLGRLAGGGITDTQYF. DNA for the CDR3: TGTGCCAGCAGCTTAGGGCGTCTAGCGGGGGGTGGTATCACAGATACGCAGTATTTT.

The chain links TRBV6-1 to TRBJ2-5; D call uncertain. Between the trimmed V and J ends, which lost 4 bases and 5 bases, there was a span of 11 bases. CDR1 is MNHNS, CDR2 SASEGT, per germline. The CDR3 is made up of 13 amino acids. This CDR3 is CASSATVRETQYF. CDR3 DNA sequence: TGTGCCAGCAGTGCCACGGTGAGGGAGACCCAGTACTTC.

This chain links TRBV2 with TRBJ2-7; a weak D match, TRBD1 (8 bases). Trimming took off 1 base at V and 3 bases at J, with 16 bases between the two ends. The CDR3 is 16 amino acids. Germline V gene lookup returns CDR1 SNHLY and CDR2 FYNNEI. In DNA form, the CDR3 reads TGTGCCAGCAGTGAAGACCAAACAGGGGGGGGCTACGAGCAGTACTTC. Translated, it gives CASSEDQTGGGYEQYF. The full variable domain, with the rest looked up from reference TRBV2 and TRBJ2-7, is EPEVTQTPSHQVTQMGQEVILRCVPISNHLYFYWYRQILGQKVEFLVSFYNNEISEKSEIFDDQFSVERPDGSNFTLKIRSTKLEDSAMYFCASSEDQTGGGYEQYFGPGTRLTVT.

The chain recombines TRBV4-3 with TRBJ2-5, with 8 bases lining up with TRBD1. V lost 4 bases and J lost 2; bases outside the gene matches: 9. This CDR3 region has 16 residues. Germline V gives CDR1 LGHNA, CDR2 YSLEER. The CDR3 protein is CASSPAQGGQQETQYF. For the CDR3, the DNA is TGCGCCAGCAGCCCAGCACAGGGGGGACAACAAGAGACCCAGTACTTC.

V is TRBV7-2 and J is TRBJ2-7; D not resolved. Trimming removed 1 base from V and 4 bases from J, with 11 bases in between. The CDR3 has 14 residues. The germline V gene encodes CDR1 SGHTA and CDR2 FQGNSA. CDR3 DNA sequence: TGTGCCAGCAGCTTAGGATCCAGGTTTTACGAGCAGTACTTC. This sequence encodes CASSLGSRFYEQYF. Based on the CDR3 plus reference TRBV7-2 and TRBJ2-7, the full variable domain is GAGVSQSPSNKVTEKGKDVELRCDPISGHTALYWYRQSLGQGLEFLIYFQGNSAPDKSGLPSDRFSAERTGGSVSTLTIQRTQQEDSAVYLCASSLGSRFYEQYFGPGTRLTVT.

This sequence joins TRBV4-1 and TRBJ2-3, with D perhaps TRBD1 (5 bases). The germline V and J ends were trimmed by 0 bases and 8 bases, with 18 bases remaining between them. Germline CDR1 is MGHRA and CDR2 is YSYEKL. The length of the CDR3 is 16 residues. The DNA for the CDR3 is TGCGCCAGCAGCCAAGATGCAGGGTCCCTTACTGGTACGCAGTATTTT. This sequence encodes CASSQDAGSLTGTQYF.

The J gene is TRBJ2-1, the V gene TRBV19, with 9 bases lining up with TRBD2. Looked up from germline, CDR1 is LNHDA and CDR2 is SQIVND (reference sequence). Trimming cost V 3 bases and J 8 bases; bases outside gene matches: 8. The CDR3 has 15 amino acids. This CDR3 reads CASSISGGSGYEQFF. The CDR3 region has the DNA TGTGCCAGTAGTATTAGCGGGGGTTCAGGGTATGAGCAGTTCTTC.

The CDR3 loop is CACQGTANTEAFF. The CDR3 nucleotides read TGTGCCTGCCAAGGAACAGCGAACACTGAAGCTTTCTTT. This chain joins TRBV30 and TRBJ1-1; D uncertain. The CDR3 extends over 13 amino acids. With 6 bases removed from V and 1 base from J, the gap between germline ends came to 12 bases. CDR1 and CDR2 (germline): GTSNPN, SVGIG (reference sequence).

V and J are TRBV4-3 and TRBJ2-1; D gene uncertain. CDR1 is LGHNA and CDR2 is YSLEER in the germline V gene. Trimming removed 0 bases from V and 2 bases from J, with 11 bases in between. CDR3 length equals 16 residues. Here the CDR3 DNA reads TGCGCCAGCAGCCAAGACTCAAGCCCCACCTACAATGAGCAGTTCTTC. Its translation is CASSQDSSPTYNEQFF.

The J gene is TRBJ2-3, the V gene TRBV5-6, with 7 positions matching TRBD2. The germline V gene has CDR1 SGHDT and CDR2 YYEEEE. The CDR3 covers 18 residues. V trimming: 2 bases; J trimming: 3 bases; junction bases outside the gene matches: 15. Here the CDR3 reads CASSFGPTSSGGTDTQYF. The CDR3 DNA sequence: TGTGCCAGCAGCTTCGGTCCCACTTCTAGCGGCGGTACAGATACGCAGTATTTT.

The chain couples TRBV27 to TRBJ1-5; tentatively, D is TRBD1 (6 bases). The CDR3 extends over 15 amino acids. Per the germline V gene, CDR1 is MNHEY and CDR2 is SMNVEV (reference sequence). Trimming shortened V by 6 bases and J by 0 bases, and 12 bases separated the two germline ends. The DNA of the CDR3 is TGTGCCAGCAGGCCGGGACAAATTAGCAATCAGCCCCAGCATTTT. This translates into CASRPGQISNQPQHF.

The chain links TRBV5-1 to TRBJ2-1, with a tentative D call TRBD2 (6 bases). Trimming shortened V by 7 bases and J by 0 bases, and 8 bases separated the two germline ends. Germline V gene data show CDR1 as SGHRS and CDR2 as YFSETQ. The CDR3 loop spans 13 amino acids. CDR3 in amino acids: CASRGTSYNEQFF. CDR3 DNA sequence: TGCGCCAGCCGGGGGACCTCCTACAATGAGCAGTTCTTC.